The TCR beta chain under discussion was sequenced for a study of T-cell memory formation after mild COVID-19. On the study more broadly: For the most part, TCR clusters were specific to one donor. Study-wide results and limits: CD4+ contracting clones lay mainly in CM and EM, CD8+ ones in EMRA. Nothing showed for sure that second-wave clones peaking on day 37 were SARS-CoV-2 specific.

There are 19 residues in the CDR3. Germline V gene data show CDR1 as DFQATT and CDR2 as SNEGSKA (reference sequence). V gave up 3 bases and J gave up 5 bases; unmatched junction bases: 20. About this clonotype: What it binds is unknown.

cDNA libraries for TCR alpha and TCR beta, carrying sample barcodes and UMIs, came from 5'RACE with constant-segment primers. TCRdb passed the 5' RACE reads through MiXCR, listing each CDR3 protein once. Of 120,000 to 150,000 distinct CDR3 sequences in the sample, 6% were seen once. The source material was PBMCs or a T cell subset sorted from them (not recorded which). The V gene is TRBV20-1, the J gene TRBJ2-2; TRBD2 agrees at 8 bases. The source is an adult woman who had mild COVID-19 (a few samples of this study predate the infection). Cell type and time point are not known. The chain's CDR3 is CSARGNPAGGWGKTGELFF. CDR3 sequence (DNA): TGCAGTGCTAGGGGGAATCCGGCGGGAGGTTGGGGTAAAACCGGGGAGCTGTTTTTT.